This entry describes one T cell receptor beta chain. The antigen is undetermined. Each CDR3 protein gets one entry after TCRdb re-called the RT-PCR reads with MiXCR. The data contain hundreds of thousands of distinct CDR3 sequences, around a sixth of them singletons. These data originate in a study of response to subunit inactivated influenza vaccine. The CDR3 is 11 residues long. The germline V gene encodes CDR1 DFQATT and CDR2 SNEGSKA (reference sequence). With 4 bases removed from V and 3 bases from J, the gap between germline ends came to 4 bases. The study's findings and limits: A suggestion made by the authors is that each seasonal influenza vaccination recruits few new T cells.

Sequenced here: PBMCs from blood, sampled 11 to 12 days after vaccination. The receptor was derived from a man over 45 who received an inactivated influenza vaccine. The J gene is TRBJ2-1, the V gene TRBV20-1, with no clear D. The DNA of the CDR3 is TGCAGTGCTATGGACTACAATGAGCAGTTCTTC. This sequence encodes CSAMDYNEQFF.